The 31 T cell receptor beta chains presented below share a single source sample, sequenced in a study of PD-L1 blockade in urothelial cancer. TCRdb's copy holds only in-frame clones and misses some; the assay was immunoSEQ multiplex PCR. Here the sample spans 90,000 to 100,000 clones, roughly 90% being singletons. Time point reported: pretreatment peripheral blood. Sequenced material: PBMCs, taken around atezolizumab (anti-PD-L1) treatment. These receptors all stem from a man between 60 and 75 years old with urothelial cancer.

The chain has TRBV29-1 and TRBJ2-3; the match to TRBD2 covers 14 bases. This CDR3 has 17 residues. Losses at the gene ends were 8 bases for V and 6 bases for J; bases not matched to a gene: 16. Germline values: CDR1 SQVTM, CDR2 ANQGSEA. The CDR3 DNA sequence: TGCAGCTACAGTGGGGGAGGGACTAGCGGGAGTAGTGATACGCAGTATTTT. Amino acids: CSYSGGGTSGSSDTQYF.

The chain couples TRBV2 to TRBJ2-7; a possible D gene is TRBD2 (6 bases). This CDR3 is built from 13 residues. Trimming left V 8 bases short and J 0 bases short, with 11 bases between. Germline CDR1 is SNHLY and CDR2 is FYNNEI. The CDR3 region has the DNA TGTGCCAGCGTTTCGGGGGACTCCTACGAGCAGTACTTC. It yields the protein CASVSGDSYEQYF.

This clone was detected a few times. The chain carries TRBV7-3 and TRBJ1-1, with D hard to call. Germline CDR1 and CDR2: SGHTA and FQGTGA. V shed 2 bases and J shed 11 bases, with 9 bases lying between them. This CDR3 has 11 residues. CDR3 bases: TGTGCCAGCAGCTTATTGGCACGTGCTTTCTTT. It is translated as CASSLLARAFF. Filled out from reference TRBV7-3 and TRBJ1-1, the complete variable domain reads GAGVSQTPSNKVTEKGKYVELRCDPISGHTALYWYRQSLGQGPEFLIYFQGTGAADDSGLPNDRFFAVRPEGSVSTLKIQRTERGDSAVYLCASSLLARAFFGQGTRLTVV.

This clone was observed once. The chain is built from TRBV7-3 and TRBJ1-6; the D is unclear. The V end was cut by 0 bases, the J end by 9 bases, with 6 bases between. The CDR3 runs 13 residues. The germline V gene encodes CDR1 SGHTA and CDR2 FQGTGA. CDR3 coding DNA: TGTGCCAGCAGCTTAACCCGGGGTTCACCCCTCCACTTT. Amino acids: CASSLTRGSPLHF.

This chain uses TRBV7-2 with TRBJ2-7; 9 bases agree with TRBD2. This CDR3 is 16 amino acids long. Germline V lookup: CDR1 SGHTA, CDR2 FQGNSA. V was pared by 0 bases and J by 2 bases, with 5 bases of the junction left unmatched. CDR3 loop: CASSLAAGGQTYEQYF. As DNA, the CDR3 is TGTGCCAGCAGCTTAGCGGCGGGAGGGCAAACCTACGAGCAGTACTTC.

The gene calls are TRBV6-1 and TRBJ1-1, with a possible D match to TRBD1 (5 bases). Germline CDR1 is MNHNS and CDR2 is SASEGT. Trimming took off 3 bases at V and 2 bases at J, with 13 bases between the two ends. The CDR3 loop spans 15 amino acids. The CDR3 protein is CASSDLGGGNTEAFF. Written as DNA, the CDR3 is TGTGCCAGCAGTGATTTGGGGGGAGGCAACACTGAAGCTTTCTTT.

V gene TRBV9 combines with J gene TRBJ2-7; 11 positions agree with TRBD1. Trimming cost V 0 bases and J 4 bases; bases outside gene matches: 3. CDR1 and CDR2 from the germline V gene are SGDLS and YYNGEE. The CDR3 contains 15 residues. CDR3 DNA: TGTGCCAGCAGCGTAGGGACAGGGGGCGAATACGAGCAGTACTTC. The encoded protein is CASSVGTGGEYEQYF.

This chain links TRBV11-2 with TRBJ2-7; 10 bases are a match to TRBD2. The CDR3 is made up of 15 amino acids. The germline CDR1 and CDR2 sequences are SGHAT and FQNNGV. Unmatched junction bases numbered 6, after V lost 4 bases and J lost 3 bases. In nucleotides, the CDR3 is TGTGCCAGCAGCTCTCCCCTAGCGGGAGTCTACGAGCAGTACTTC. This codes for CASSSPLAGVYEQYF.

Turning to this clone: This specimen includes other DNA sequences encoding the same CDR3. This sequence joins TRBV5-1 and TRBJ2-5, with 8 positions matching TRBD2. The trim removed 0 bases at V and 2 bases at J, leaving 6 bases unmatched. The CDR3 covers 16 residues. CDR1 is SGHRS, CDR2 YFSETQ, per germline. The CDR3 protein is CASSLGGGGIQETQYF. DNA of the CDR3: TGCGCCAGCAGCTTGGGAGGCGGGGGGATTCAAGAGACCCAGTACTTC.

The CDR3 loop is CASSDSNRVPLNEQFF. CDR3 DNA: TGTGCCAGCAGTGACTCGAACAGGGTCCCCCTAAATGAGCAGTTCTTC. The V call is TRBV6-4, the J call TRBJ2-1; D might be TRBD1 (6 bases). Trimming removed 0 bases from V and 7 bases from J, with 16 bases in between. Germline V gene data show CDR1 as MRHNA and CDR2 as SNTAGT. This CDR3 contains 16 residues.

A word on this clone: Germline and junction disagree at one end, which may indicate a read error. The chain has TRBV4-3 and TRBJ2-4; 8 bases match TRBD2. Looked up from germline, CDR1 is LGHNA and CDR2 is YSLEER. CDR3 size: 13 residues. For the CDR3, the DNA is TGCGCCAGCAGCCAAGATCTCGGAGCGGGAGTCCACTTC. As protein: CASSQDLGAGVHF.

The rearrangement uses TRBV4-3 and TRBJ1-2; 12 positions match TRBD1. Trimming cost V 0 bases and J 7 bases; bases outside gene matches: 6. Germline CDR1 and CDR2: LGHNA and YSLEER. This CDR3 comprises 16 residues. Written as DNA, the CDR3 is TGCGCCAGCAGCCAAGATGAGGGACAGGGGGCGGGTGGCTACACCTTC. Encoded protein: CASSQDEGQGAGGYTF.

The genes are TRBV9 and TRBJ1-4; 7 bases are a match to TRBD1. Trimming cost V 1 base and J 3 bases; bases outside gene matches: 0. The CDR3 has 14 amino acids. The germline V gene has CDR1 SGDLS and CDR2 YYNGEE. This CDR3 is CASSVQGANEKLFF. CDR3 DNA: TGTGCCAGCAGCGTACAGGGGGCTAATGAAAAACTGTTTTTT.

The V gene is TRBV7-2, the J gene TRBJ2-4; D perhaps matches TRBD2 (5 bases). The V gene lost 5 bases and the J gene lost 5 bases, with 13 bases spanning the gap. This CDR3 region has 14 residues. Germline lookup yields CDR1 SGHTA and CDR2 FQGNSA. CDR3 DNA: TGTGCCAGCAGCCCCGGGATTACCGAAAACATTCAGTACTTC. Its translation: CASSPGITENIQYF.

V and J are TRBV7-8 and TRBJ2-1; D possibly corresponds to TRBD2 (6 bases). CDR3 length: 18 amino acids. V was cut by 5 bases and J by 12 bases, with 32 bases left in between. Germline CDR1 and CDR2: SGHVS and FQNEAQ. The CDR3 here is CASSPARRDSEGTRGQFF. Written as DNA, the CDR3 is TGTGCCAGCAGCCCAGCCCGAAGGGACTCAGAGGGGACGAGGGGGCAGTTCTTC. The full variable domain, completed using reference TRBV7-8 and TRBJ2-1, is GAGVSQSPRYKVAKRGQDVALRCDPISGHVSLFWYQQALGQGPEFLTYFQNEAQLDKSGLPSDRFFAERPEGSVSTLKIQRTQQEDSAVYLCASSPARRDSEGTRGQFFGPGTRLTVL.

The chain recombines TRBV10-3 with TRBJ2-7; 8 bases fit TRBD1. The CDR3 is 15 residues long. Germline V gene data show CDR1 as ENHRY and CDR2 as SYGVKD. V lost 8 bases, J lost 3 bases, and 12 bases stayed unmatched. Here the CDR3 reads CAISGTTGALYEQYF. The CDR3 DNA sequence: TGTGCCATCTCTGGGACGACAGGGGCCCTCTACGAGCAGTACTTC.

The genes are TRBV4-1 and TRBJ1-1, with unresolved D. CDR1 MGHRA and CDR2 YSYEKL come from the germline V gene. The CDR3 loop spans 14 amino acids. Trimming stripped 3 bases from V and 0 bases from J, with 8 bases between. CDR3 DNA sequence: TGCGCCAGCAGCCATGCAGGCCTGAACACTGAAGCTTTCTTT. It yields the protein CASSHAGLNTEAFF.

This chain joins TRBV15 and TRBJ1-5; weak D call: TRBD1 (5 bases). From germline, CDR1 is LNHNV and CDR2 YYDKDF (reference sequence). The V end lost 0 bases, the J end lost 1 base, and 7 bases lay between the germline ends. The CDR3 loop spans 15 amino acids. The CDR3 DNA reads as TGTGCCACCAGCAGAGACAGGGCCAGCAATCAGCCCCAGCATTTT. Residues: CATSRDRASNQPQHF.

The chain recombines TRBV28 with TRBJ2-5; 10 bases map to TRBD1. CDR3 length: 14 residues. V dropped 6 bases and J dropped 2; count of bases not matched to a gene: 3. Germline-derived CDR1 and CDR2 are MDHEN and SYDVKM. This CDR3 reads CASRPGQGQETQYF. The CDR3 DNA follows: TGTGCCAGCAGACCGGGACAGGGGCAAGAGACCCAGTACTTC.

This clone came up a few times. The rearrangement uses TRBV19 and TRBJ2-3; 8 bases map to TRBD1. CDR1 LNHDA and CDR2 SQIVND come from the germline V gene (reference sequence). The V gene end was trimmed by 5 bases and the J gene end by 2 bases; junction bases not matched to a gene: 9. CDR3 length: 16 amino acids. The CDR3 loop reads CASSQLGQGITDTQYF. The CDR3 DNA follows: TGTGCCAGTAGTCAACTAGGACAGGGTATCACAGATACGCAGTATTTT.

To note about this clone: An end of the junction does not agree with germline; a read error may underlie this. J is TRBJ2-1 and V is TRBV7-7, with 10 bases identical to TRBD2. Germline lookup yields CDR1 SSHAT and CDR2 FNYEAQ (reference sequence). The CDR3 runs 15 residues. The CDR3 here is CASSRWTSGNNEQFF. The CDR3 DNA reads TGTGCTAGCAGCCGGTGGACTAGCGGCAACAATGAGCAGTTCTTC.

The V and J genes are TRBV4-2 and TRBJ2-3; TRBD2 matches at 9 bases. With V trimmed by 1 base and J by 6 bases, 8 bases remained unmatched. Germline V gives CDR1 LGHNA, CDR2 YNFKEQ. The CDR3 is 16 residues long. CDR3 DNA: TGTGCCAGCAGCCAAGGGCGGGGGGGACTCTTGGATACGCAGTATTTT. Translating it yields CASSQGRGGLLDTQYF.

This clone was observed once. This chain uses TRBV6-1 with TRBJ1-1; maybe TRBD1 (6 bases). The CDR3 runs to 12 residues. Deletions cut 8 bases from V and 1 base from J, with 8 bases between. Germline CDR1 is MNHNS and CDR2 is SASEGT. CDR3: CASGQKNTEAFF. In DNA, the CDR3 is TGTGCCAGCGGACAGAAGAACACTGAAGCTTTCTTT.

The gene calls are TRBV18 and TRBJ2-7, with TRBD2 as a possible D gene (6 bases). Trimming stripped 4 bases from V and 4 bases from J, with 23 bases between. In germline, CDR1 is KGHSH, CDR2 LQKENI. The CDR3 is made up of 17 amino acids. The CDR3 is CASSHSRRGEGIYEQYF. The CDR3 DNA reads as TGTGCCAGCTCACATTCACGGCGGGGAGAAGGGATTTACGAGCAGTACTTC.

The V call is TRBV5-1, the J call TRBJ2-3, with TRBD2 matching 8 bases. This CDR3 has 16 amino acids. Unmatched junction bases numbered 10, after V lost 4 bases and J lost 3 bases. Germline CDR1 and CDR2: SGHRS and YFSETQ. CDR3 region: CASSPQGGLVTDTQYF. The CDR3, as DNA: TGCGCCAGCAGCCCCCAAGGGGGACTAGTTACAGATACGCAGTATTTT.

This clone showed up just once. The identical CDR3 is also encoded by other nucleotide sequences in the sample. The rearrangement joins TRBV5-1 to TRBJ2-2; a possible D gene is TRBD2 (5 bases). The germline V gene has CDR1 SGHRS and CDR2 YFSETQ. V was clipped by 0 bases and J by 0 bases, with 6 bases between them. The CDR3 length is 15 residues. The CDR3 here is CASSLAGTNTGELFF. The CDR3 region has the DNA TGCGCCAGCAGCTTGGCGGGGACGAACACCGGGGAGCTGTTTTTT.

The chain recombines TRBV11-2 with TRBJ2-1; tentative D call: TRBD2 (6 bases). The CDR3 is 14 residues long. Between the trimmed V and J ends, which lost 0 bases and 9 bases, there was a span of 12 bases. Looked up from germline, CDR1 is SGHAT and CDR2 is FQNNGV. The CDR3 sequence: CASSLDQQGLEQFF. Written as DNA, the CDR3 is TGTGCCAGCAGCTTAGATCAGCAGGGACTTGAGCAGTTCTTC.

This clone was seen a few times. The rearrangement links TRBV19 to TRBJ2-7; TRBD1 is a possible D gene (5 bases). CDR1 is LNHDA and CDR2 is SQIVND in the germline V gene (reference sequence). V was shortened by 4 bases and J by 2 bases, with 12 bases between the two germline ends. The CDR3 has 14 residues. CDR3 nucleotides: TGTGCCAGTAGTACGACGACAGATACCTACGAGCAGTACTTC. Residues: CASSTTTDTYEQYF.

The gene calls are TRBV6-5 and TRBJ1-1; 8 bases are a match to TRBD1. V trimming: 6 bases; J trimming: 4 bases; junction bases outside the gene matches: 10. The germline gives CDR1 MNHEY, CDR2 SVGAGI. The CDR3 has 15 residues. This chain's CDR3 is CASRSTGGDSTEAFF. The CDR3 DNA reads as TGTGCCAGCAGATCCACAGGGGGGGATAGCACTGAAGCTTTCTTT.

This clone was observed a handful of times. The chain has TRBV5-6 and TRBJ2-3, with TRBD1 matching 8 bases. Trimming at V came to 3 bases and at J to 8 bases, leaving 5 bases not matched to a gene. CDR3 length: 13 amino acids. Germline V gene sequence: CDR1 SGHDT, CDR2 YYEEEE. CDR3 loop: CASSSQGATTQYF. In DNA form, the CDR3 reads TGTGCCAGCAGCTCCCAGGGGGCAACTACGCAGTATTTT.

The chain has TRBV4-2 and TRBJ2-3; tentative D call: TRBD2 (6 bases). The germline CDR1 and CDR2 sequences are LGHNA and YNFKEQ. The V end was cut by 0 bases, the J end by 2 bases, with 12 bases between. The length of the CDR3 is 16 residues. The CDR3, as DNA: TGTGCCAGCAGCCAAGATCTAGCGAGGTTCACAGATACGCAGTATTTT. Its protein is CASSQDLARFTDTQYF.